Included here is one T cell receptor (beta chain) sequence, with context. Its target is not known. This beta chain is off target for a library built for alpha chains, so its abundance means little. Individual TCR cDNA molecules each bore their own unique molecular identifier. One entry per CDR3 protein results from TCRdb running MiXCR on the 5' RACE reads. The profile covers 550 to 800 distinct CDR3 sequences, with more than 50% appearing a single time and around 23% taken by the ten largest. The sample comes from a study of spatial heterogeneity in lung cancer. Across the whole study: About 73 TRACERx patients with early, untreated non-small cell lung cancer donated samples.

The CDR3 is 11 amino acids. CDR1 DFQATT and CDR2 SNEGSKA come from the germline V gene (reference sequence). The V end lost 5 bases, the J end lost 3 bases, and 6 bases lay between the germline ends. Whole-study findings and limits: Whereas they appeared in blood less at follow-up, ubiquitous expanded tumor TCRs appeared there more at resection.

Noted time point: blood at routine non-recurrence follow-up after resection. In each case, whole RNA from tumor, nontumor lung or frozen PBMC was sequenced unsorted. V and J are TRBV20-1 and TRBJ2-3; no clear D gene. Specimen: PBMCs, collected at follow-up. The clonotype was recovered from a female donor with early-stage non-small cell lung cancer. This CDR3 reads CSALPTDTQYF. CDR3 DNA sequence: TGCAGTGCTCTTCCAACAGATACGCAGTATTTT.